This entry lists 10 T cell receptor beta chains sequenced from one sample in a study of T-cell memory formation after mild COVID-19. TCRdb processed the 5' RACE reads anew with MiXCR; each CDR3 protein has one entry. This table has roughly 250,000 distinct CDR3 sequences, 16% appearing once. Sequenced input: PBMCs or a T cell subset sorted from them (not recorded which). Receptors were obtained from a man between 18 and 35 years old who had mild COVID-19 (a few samples of this study predate the infection). Cell type and time point are not known.

CDR3 nucleotides: TGTGCCAGCAGCAGCGGGGCGGGCTACAATGAGCAGTTCTTC. It translates to CASSSGAGYNEQFF. This chain joins TRBV27 and TRBJ2-1; 7 bases fit TRBD2. The V segment lost 6 bases and the J segment 3 bases; nucleotides outside the gene matches: 5. The CDR3 runs 14 residues. Germline loops: CDR1 MNHEY, CDR2 SMNVEV (reference sequence).

In this sample, this clonotype turned up a few times. The V and J genes are TRBV5-6 and TRBJ1-1; TRBD1 might be the D (6 bases). The germline CDR1 and CDR2 sequences are SGHDT and YYEEEE. This CDR3 is built from 14 residues. V was trimmed by 4 bases and J by 1 base, leaving 11 bases between them. The CDR3 DNA reads as TGTGCCAGCAGCCGGATACAGGGGAACACTGAAGCTTTCTTT. Its translation is CASSRIQGNTEAFF.

Many counts were recorded for this clonotype. At one boundary the junction diverges from the germline segment, which might be a read error. The rearrangement joins TRBV7-2 to TRBJ2-3; D gene ambiguous. The CDR3 has 11 amino acids. Germline V CDR1 and CDR2: SGHTA, FQGNSA. The CDR3 bases are TGTGCCAGCGGCTTCACAGATACGCAGTATTTT. Its translation: CASGFTDTQYF. The full variable domain, completed using reference TRBV7-2 and TRBJ2-3, is GAGVSQSPSNKVTEKGKDVELRCDPISGHTALYWYRQSLGQGLEFLIYFQGNSAPDKSGLPSDRFSAERTGGSVSTLTIQRTQQEDSAVYLCASGFTDTQYFGPGTRLTVL.

This clonotype turned up a few times. The chain links TRBV7-3 to TRBJ2-6; D gene unclear. Germline-derived CDR1 and CDR2 are SGHTA and FQGTGA. The CDR3 runs 18 residues. The V end was cut by 5 bases, the J end by 0 bases, with 17 bases between. The CDR3 nucleotides read TGTGCCAGCAGCCCAGTTGGCGTCCTAGGCTCTGGGGCCAACGTCCTGACTTTC. Residues: CASSPVGVLGSGANVLTF.

This chain connects TRBV2 to TRBJ2-2, with D perhaps given as TRBD1 or TRBD2 (5 bases each). This CDR3 contains 15 residues. Deletions cut 9 bases from V and 2 bases from J, with 16 bases between. CDR1 and CDR2 (germline): SNHLY, FYNNEI. CDR3 bases: TGTGCCAGGGCACGGGACGGGAAAAACACCGGGGAGCTGTTTTTT. Its translation is CARARDGKNTGELFF. Together with reference TRBV2 and TRBJ2-2, the CDR3 gives the full variable domain: EPEVTQTPSHQVTQMGQEVILRCVPISNHLYFYWYRQILGQKVEFLVSFYNNEISEKSEIFDDQFSVERPDGSNFTLKIRSTKLEDSAMYFCARARDGKNTGELFFGEGSRLTVL.

This clonotype was observed a handful of times. The chain couples TRBV4-2 to TRBJ2-1, with 7 bases fitting TRBD2. The J segment lost 3 bases and the V segment lost 2 bases, leaving 13 bases of the junction unmatched. CDR1 is LGHNA and CDR2 is YNFKEQ in the germline V gene. The CDR3 spans 18 residues. The CDR3 DNA follows: TGTGCCAGCAGCCAACTAAAGCTAGCGGACGCCAACTACAATGAGCAGTTCTTC. It translates to CASSQLKLADANYNEQFF.

Only a few counts were recorded for this clonotype. J is TRBJ1-5 and V is TRBV21-1; the D segment call TRBD1 is taken from the table without a DNA check. TRBV21-1 is tagged as a pseudogene. The CDR3 consists of 17 residues. This CDR3 reads CASSKEGGRTGNQPQHF. For the CDR3, the DNA is TGTGCCAGCAGCAAAGAAGGGGGCAGGACGGGGAATCAGCCCCAGCATTTT.

In its sample, this clonotype was seen a few times. This chain joins TRBV6-6 and TRBJ1-5; D gene ambiguous. Looked up from germline, CDR1 is MNHNY and CDR2 is SVGAGI (reference sequence). This CDR3 has 14 residues. Trimming cost V 8 bases and J 0 bases, with 11 bases left between them. This chain's CDR3 is CASLREYSNQPQHF. CDR3 nucleotide sequence: TGTGCCAGCTTAAGGGAATATAGCAATCAGCCCCAGCATTTT.

This clonotype was detected only a few times. The J gene is TRBJ2-3, the V gene TRBV7-8; TRBD1 matches at 10 bases. This CDR3 is 13 amino acids long. Germline V gene sequence: CDR1 SGHVS, CDR2 FQNEAQ. With V trimmed by 5 bases and J by 7 bases, 3 bases remained unmatched. CDR3 coding DNA: TGTGCCAGCAGCGACAGGGGGCTAAATACGCAGTATTTT. Translated, it gives CASSDRGLNTQYF.

This clonotype was detected only a few times. The chain links TRBV6-5 to TRBJ1-5; D gene uncertain. The germline gives CDR1 MNHEY, CDR2 SVGAGI. CDR3 length: 13 amino acids. Trimming shortened V by 4 bases and J by 6 bases, and 10 bases separated the two germline ends. The CDR3 coding sequence is TGTGCCAGCAGTTTACAGTCTAGTCAGCCCCAGCATTTT. This gives the protein CASSLQSSQPQHF.